The 14 T cell receptor beta chains listed next were all sequenced from one sample in a study of blood T cell repertoires in COVID-19 (dated by TCRdb to about 2020). The receptor library was made with the immunoSEQ multiplex PCR assay. In TCRdb, the immuneACCESS table is reduced to in-frame sequences with V and J assigned. These tables do not hold every clone; where another copy was compared, an unresolved V gene accounts for under half, and the others remain unexplained. A total of about 49,000 clones appear in this sample, around 82% of them only once. The ten largest clones add up to 14% of the sample. Sample: peripheral blood. These receptors all come from a human donor in a cohort sampled during active COVID-19.

This rearrangement joins TRBV9 to TRBJ1-2; D might be TRBD1 (5 bases). Trimming took off 4 bases at V and 4 bases at J, with 17 bases between the two ends. The germline V gene has CDR1 SGDLS and CDR2 YYNGEE. The CDR3 sequence is 15 residues long. The CDR3 here is CASSPQGGDFYGYTF. CDR3 bases: TGTGCCAGCAGCCCTCAGGGCGGGGACTTCTATGGCTACACCTTC.

In its sample, this clone was seen a few times. This chain joins TRBV5-1 and TRBJ2-3; D may be TRBD1 (6 bases). The CDR3 consists of 15 residues. V was trimmed by 2 bases and J by 0 bases, leaving 10 bases between them. Germline CDR1 and CDR2: SGHRS and YFSETQ. The CDR3 DNA reads TGCGCCAGCAGCTTACCCAGGGGAAGCACAGATACGCAGTATTTT. It encodes CASSLPRGSTDTQYF.

This clone was recorded a few times. The rearrangement links TRBV27 to TRBJ2-7; D is possibly TRBD1 (5 bases). V lost 1 base, J lost 2 bases, and 9 bases lay in between. This CDR3 comprises 14 residues. The V gene's germline CDR1 is MNHEY and CDR2 SMNVEV (reference sequence). For the CDR3, the DNA is TGTGCCAGCAGTTTATGGCCAGGGACCTACGAGCAGTACTTC. It yields the protein CASSLWPGTYEQYF.

The V call is TRBV20-1, the J call TRBJ1-2, with D perhaps matching TRBD1 (5 bases). Germline lookup yields CDR1 DFQATT and CDR2 SNEGSKA (reference sequence). Deletions cut 3 bases from V and 8 bases from J, with 10 bases between. This CDR3 has 11 residues. DNA of the CDR3: TGCAGTGCTAGTGTCGGGGGGGGCTACACCTTC. This encodes CSASVGGGYTF.

The chain links TRBV6-5 to TRBJ1-2; 11 bases are shared with TRBD1. Germline CDR1 reads MNHEY; CDR2 reads SVGAGI. This CDR3 is built from 16 residues. Trimming at V came to 2 bases and at J to 2 bases, leaving 4 bases not matched to a gene. CDR3 loop: CASSYVRTGGNYGYTF. The CDR3 coding sequence is TGTGCCAGCAGTTACGTCAGGACAGGGGGCAACTATGGCTACACCTTC.

CDR3 protein: CASSAGKLYGYTF. The CDR3 DNA is TGTGCCAGTAGCGCCGGGAAGCTCTATGGCTACACCTTC. The V call is TRBV19, the J call TRBJ1-2; no firm D call. The CDR3 sequence is 13 residues long. Trimming removed 6 bases at V and 4 bases at J, with 12 bases between. The germline V gene encodes CDR1 LNHDA and CDR2 SQIVND (reference sequence). The variable domain in full, with the rest retrieved from reference TRBV19 and TRBJ1-2, is DGGITQSPKYLFRKEGQNVTLSCEQNLNHDAMYWYRQDPGQGLRLIYYSQIVNDFQKGDIAEGYSVSREKKESFPLTVTSAQKNPTAFYLCASSAGKLYGYTFGSGTRLTVV.

The rearrangement joins TRBV28 to TRBJ2-7, with TRBD1 identical over 9 bases. CDR3 length: 16 amino acids. V trimming: 7 bases; J trimming: 6 bases; junction bases outside the gene matches: 16. Germline V gene lookup returns CDR1 MDHEN and CDR2 SYDVKM. The DNA of the CDR3 is TGTGCCAGCACCACCTTCCACCGGGACAGGGTAGGCGAGCAGTACTTC. Its protein product is CASTTFHRDRVGEQYF.

The chain is built from TRBV19 and TRBJ2-1; TRBD2 matches at 9 bases. CDR1 LNHDA and CDR2 SQIVND come from the germline V gene (reference sequence). The J segment lost 8 bases and the V segment lost 8 bases, leaving 13 bases of the junction unmatched. The CDR3 extends over 15 amino acids. As DNA, the CDR3 is TGTGCCAGTCCGACATTAGCGGGAGAAGGGGATGAGCAGTTCTTC. Protein product: CASPTLAGEGDEQFF.

The rearrangement joins TRBV5-1 to TRBJ1-1, with D maybe TRBD1 (5 bases). The V and J ends lost 3 bases and 3 bases respectively, with 12 bases between them. This CDR3 has 14 residues. Germline CDR1 SGHRS, CDR2 YFSETQ. CDR3 amino acids: CASSWLTDHTEAFF. The CDR3 region has the DNA TGCGCCAGCAGCTGGCTGACAGACCACACTGAAGCTTTCTTT. Together with reference TRBV5-1 and TRBJ1-1, the CDR3 gives the full variable domain: KAGVTQTPRYLIKTRGQQVTLSCSPISGHRSVSWYQQTPGQGLQFLFEYFSETQRNKGNFPGRFSGRQFSNSRSEMNVSTLELGDSALYLCASSWLTDHTEAFFGQGTRLTVV.

The chain joins TRBV5-6 to TRBJ2-7; D unresolved. This CDR3 is built from 11 residues. Per the germline V gene, CDR1 is SGHDT and CDR2 is YYEEEE. Between the trimmed V and J ends, which lost 4 bases and 6 bases, there was a span of 8 bases. In DNA, the CDR3 is TGTGCCAGCAGCCTACACAGCGAGCAGTACTTC. This translates into CASSLHSEQYF. Based on the CDR3 plus reference TRBV5-6 and TRBJ2-7, the full variable domain is DAGVTQSPTHLIKTRGQQVTLRCSPKSGHDTVSWYQQALGQGPQFIFQYYEEEERQRGNFPDRFSGHQFPNYSSELNVNALLLGDSALYLCASSLHSEQYFGPGTRLTVT.

CDR3 sequence reads: CASSPRDRNYEQYF. The CDR3 region has the DNA TGTGCCAGCTCACCCCGGGACAGAAACTACGAGCAGTACTTC. This rearrangement joins TRBV18 to TRBJ2-7, with 7 bases aligning to TRBD1. Trimming cost V 3 bases and J 3 bases; bases outside gene matches: 5. Germline CDR1 reads KGHSH; CDR2 reads LQKENI. The CDR3 is 14 residues long.

The chain is built from TRBV27 and TRBJ1-4; D remains ambiguous. CDR3 length equals 14 residues. V was pared by 6 bases and J by 0 bases, with 8 bases between. CDR1 is MNHEY and CDR2 is SMNVEV in the germline V gene (reference sequence). The CDR3 DNA sequence: TGTGCCAGCAGACGAGGGCCAACTAATGAAAAACTGTTTTTT. As protein: CASRRGPTNEKLFF. The whole variable domain, remainder taken from reference TRBV27 and TRBJ1-4, is EAQVTQNPRYLITVTGKKLTVTCSQNMNHEYMSWYRQDPGLGLRQIYYSMNVEVTDKGDVPEGYKVSRKEKRNFPLILESPSPNQTSLYFCASRRGPTNEKLFFGSGTQLSVL.

This rearrangement joins TRBV3-1 (or the pseudogene TRBV3-2) to TRBJ2-2, with 10 bases that match TRBD1. The CDR3 contains 19 residues. Germline assignment: CDR1 LGHDT and CDR2 YNNKEL (reference sequence). The J segment lost 9 bases and the V segment lost 2 bases, leaving 18 bases of the junction unmatched. The CDR3 coding sequence is TGTGCCAGCAGCCAAAAGATTGTCGGGACAGGGGAAGCGACTTGGGAGCTGTTTTTT. Translation gives CASSQKIVGTGEATWELFF.

The sample holds a few counts of this clone. V is TRBV10-3 and J is TRBJ2-3, with 7 bases identical to TRBD1. Germline CDR1 is ENHRY and CDR2 is SYGVKD. Germline trimming cut 4 bases from V and 0 bases from J; bases unmatched to any gene: 4. The CDR3 runs to 15 residues. This chain's CDR3 is CAISAGQHSTDTQYF. The DNA for the CDR3 is TGTGCCATCAGTGCGGGACAGCATAGCACAGATACGCAGTATTTT.